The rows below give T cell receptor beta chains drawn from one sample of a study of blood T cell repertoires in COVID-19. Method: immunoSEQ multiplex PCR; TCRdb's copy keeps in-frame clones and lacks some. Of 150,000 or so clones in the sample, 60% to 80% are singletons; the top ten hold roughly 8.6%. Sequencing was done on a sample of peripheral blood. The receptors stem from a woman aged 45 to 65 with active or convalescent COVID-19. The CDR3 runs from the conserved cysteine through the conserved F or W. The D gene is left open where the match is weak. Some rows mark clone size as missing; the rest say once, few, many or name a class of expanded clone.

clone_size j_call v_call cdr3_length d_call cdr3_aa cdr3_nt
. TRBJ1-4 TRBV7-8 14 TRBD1 CASSLGGSVEKLFF TGTGCCAGCAGCCTAGGGGGCTCAGTTGAAAAACTGTTTTTT
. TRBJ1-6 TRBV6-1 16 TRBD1 CASSDQGDLYNSPLHF TGTGCCAGCAGTGACCAGGGGGACCTCTATAATTCACCCCTCCACTTT
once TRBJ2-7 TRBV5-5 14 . CASTLRDPRDEQYF TGTGCCAGCACCCTGCGGGACCCGCGGGACGAGCAGTACTTC
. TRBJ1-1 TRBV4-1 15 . CASSPGTGENTEAFF TGCGCCAGCAGCCCAGGGACGGGGGAGAACACTGAAGCTTTCTTT
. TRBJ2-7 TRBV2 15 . CASSVSSRVSYEQYF TGTGCCAGCAGTGTATCTTCCAGGGTCTCCTACGAGCAGTACTTC
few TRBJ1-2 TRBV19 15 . CASKNPGGVNYGYTF TGTGCCAGTAAAAACCCCGGGGGAGTAAACTATGGCTACACCTTC
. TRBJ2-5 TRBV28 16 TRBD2 CASSLRLAGGPETQYF TGTGCCAGCAGTTTAAGGCTAGCGGGGGGGCCAGAGACCCAGTACTTC
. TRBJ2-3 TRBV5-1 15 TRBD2 CASRQRGDSTDTQYF TGCGCCAGCCGCCAGCGGGGGGATAGCACAGATACGCAGTATTTT
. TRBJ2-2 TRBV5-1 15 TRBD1 CASSTRTGGFGELFF TGCGCCAGCAGCACCAGGACAGGGGGTTTTGGGGAGCTGTTTTTT
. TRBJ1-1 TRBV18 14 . CASSPQGLRTEAFF TGTGCCAGCTCACCACAGGGGTTGAGGACTGAAGCTTTCTTT
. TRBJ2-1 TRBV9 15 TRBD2 CASSKLAGGTNEQFF TGTGCCAGCAGCAAGCTAGCGGGGGGAACCAATGAGCAGTTCTTC
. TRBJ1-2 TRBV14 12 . CASSQDFTIGTF TGTGCCAGCAGCCAAGATTTCACTATCGGCACCTTC
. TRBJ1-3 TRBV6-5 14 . CASSYSSSGNTIYF TGTGCCAGCAGTTACTCGAGCTCTGGAAACACCATATATTTT
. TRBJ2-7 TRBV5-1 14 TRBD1 CASSLQGEGYEQYF TGCGCCAGCAGCTTGCAGGGGGAAGGGTACGAGCAGTACTTC
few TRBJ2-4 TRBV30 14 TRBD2 CAWSGSGGRNIQYF TGTGCCTGGAGTGGTTCGGGGGGGCGGAACATTCAGTACTTC
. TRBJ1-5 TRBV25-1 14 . CASSGRDSNQPQHF TGTGCCAGCAGTGGCAGGGATAGCAATCAGCCCCAGCATTTT
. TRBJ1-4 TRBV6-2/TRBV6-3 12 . CASSPGDEKLFF TGTGCCAGCAGCCCCGGAGATGAAAAACTGTTTTTT
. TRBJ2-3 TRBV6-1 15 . CASSEGGGSTDTQYF TGTGCCAGCAGTGAAGGCGGCGGTTCCACAGATACGCAGTATTTT
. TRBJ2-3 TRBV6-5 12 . CASILSRDTQYF TGTGCCAGCATCCTGTCCAGAGATACGCAGTATTTT
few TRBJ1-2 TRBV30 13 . CAWSRGGNYGYTF TGTGCCTGGAGCCGGGGGGGAAACTATGGCTACACCTTC
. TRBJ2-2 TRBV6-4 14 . CASSRLQETGELFF TGTGCCAGCAGTCGCCTACAGGAGACCGGGGAGCTGTTTTTT
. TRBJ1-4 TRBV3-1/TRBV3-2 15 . CASSQIQGRDEKLFF TGTGCCAGCAGCCAGATTCAGGGGAGAGATGAAAAACTGTTTTTT
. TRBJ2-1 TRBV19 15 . CASSRDTSSYNEQFF TGTGCCAGTAGTCGGGACACGAGCTCCTACAATGAGCAGTTCTTC
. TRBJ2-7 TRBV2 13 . CASKQTGPYEQYF TGTGCCAGCAAACAAACAGGGCCCTACGAGCAGTACTTC
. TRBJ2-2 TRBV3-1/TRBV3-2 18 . CASSQGYRLCGEGGELFF TGTGCCAGCAGCCAAGGGTACCGACTCTGCGGGGAAGGCGGGGAGCTGTTTTTT
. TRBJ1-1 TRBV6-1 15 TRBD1 CASSEDSTGKPEAFF TGTGCCAGCAGTGAAGACTCGACAGGGAAACCTGAAGCTTTCTTT
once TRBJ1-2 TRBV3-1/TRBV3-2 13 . CASSQRQLYGYTF TGTGCCAGCAGCCAGAGACAGCTCTATGGCTACACCTTC
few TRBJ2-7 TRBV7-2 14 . CASCPPGVRNEQYF TGTGCCAGCTGTCCGCCAGGGGTGAGAAACGAGCAGTACTTC
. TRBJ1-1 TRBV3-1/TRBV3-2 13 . CASRRQLNTEAFF TGTGCCAGCAGACGACAGTTGAACACTGAAGCTTTCTTT
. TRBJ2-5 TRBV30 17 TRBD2 CAWRGLAGPQGQETQYF TGTGCCTGGAGGGGGCTAGCGGGGCCCCAGGGTCAAGAGACCCAGTACTTC
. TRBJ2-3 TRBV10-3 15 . CAISDTGGTADTQYF TGTGCCATCAGTGACACCGGAGGGACGGCAGATACGCAGTATTTT
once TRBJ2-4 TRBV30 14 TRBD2 CAWSVERGGNIQYF TGTGCCTGGAGTGTAGAGCGGGGCGGGAACATTCAGTACTTC
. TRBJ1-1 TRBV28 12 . CASTPKNTEAFF TGTGCCAGCACACCTAAGAACACTGAAGCTTTCTTT
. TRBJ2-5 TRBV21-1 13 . CASSRTVQETQYF TGTGCCAGCAGCCGGACAGTGCAAGAGACCCAGTACTTC
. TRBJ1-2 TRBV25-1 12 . CASSTGSGGYTF TGTGCCAGCTCGACAGGATCGGGGGGCTACACCTTC
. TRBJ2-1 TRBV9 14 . CASSGQSSYNEQFF TGTGCCAGCAGCGGACAGAGCTCCTACAATGAGCAGTTCTTC
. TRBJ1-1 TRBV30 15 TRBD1 CAWDQGAKGNTEAFF TGTGCCTGGGATCAGGGGGCGAAGGGGAACACTGAAGCTTTCTTT
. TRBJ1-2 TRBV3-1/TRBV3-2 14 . CASSQDDRRYGYTF TGTGCCAGCAGCCAAGATGACAGGAGGTATGGCTACACCTTC
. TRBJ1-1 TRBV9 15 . CASSPYEGGYTEAFF TGTGCCAGCAGCCCGTACGAGGGAGGGTACACTGAAGCTTTCTTT
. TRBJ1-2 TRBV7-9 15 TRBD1 CASSRPGTGFYGYTF TGTGCCAGCAGCCGTCCCGGGACAGGGTTCTATGGCTACACCTTC
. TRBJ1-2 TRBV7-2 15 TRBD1 CASSFGRDRAHGYTF TGTGCCAGCAGCTTCGGCCGGGACAGAGCTCATGGCTACACCTTC
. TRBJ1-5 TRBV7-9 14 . CASSPGHLNQPQHF TGTGCCAGCAGCCCCGGACATTTAAATCAGCCCCAGCATTTT
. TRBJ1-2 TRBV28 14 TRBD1 CASSSDRGGRGYTF TGTGCCAGCAGTTCGGACAGGGGAGGCAGGGGCTACACCTTC
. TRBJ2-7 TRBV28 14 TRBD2 CASSPTSGTYEQYF TGTGCCAGCAGCCCAACTAGCGGGACCTACGAGCAGTACTTC
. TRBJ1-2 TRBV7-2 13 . CASSLAEADGYTF TGTGCCAGCAGCTTAGCGGAGGCGGATGGCTACACCTTC
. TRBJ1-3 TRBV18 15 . CASSPGPVNGNTIYF TGTGCCAGCTCACCTGGGCCAGTAAATGGAAACACCATATATTTT
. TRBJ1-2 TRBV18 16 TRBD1 CASSPTPEGAGYGYTF TGTGCCAGCTCACCAACCCCGGAGGGGGCAGGCTATGGCTACACCTTC
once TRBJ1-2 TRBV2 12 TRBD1 CASIPDRDGYTF TGTGCCAGCATCCCGGACAGGGACGGCTACACCTTC
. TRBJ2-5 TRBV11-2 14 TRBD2 CASSGLAGQETQYF TGTGCCAGCAGCGGACTAGCGGGTCAAGAGACCCAGTACTTC
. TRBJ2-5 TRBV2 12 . CASSVTKETQYF TGTGCCAGCAGTGTTACTAAAGAGACCCAGTACTTC